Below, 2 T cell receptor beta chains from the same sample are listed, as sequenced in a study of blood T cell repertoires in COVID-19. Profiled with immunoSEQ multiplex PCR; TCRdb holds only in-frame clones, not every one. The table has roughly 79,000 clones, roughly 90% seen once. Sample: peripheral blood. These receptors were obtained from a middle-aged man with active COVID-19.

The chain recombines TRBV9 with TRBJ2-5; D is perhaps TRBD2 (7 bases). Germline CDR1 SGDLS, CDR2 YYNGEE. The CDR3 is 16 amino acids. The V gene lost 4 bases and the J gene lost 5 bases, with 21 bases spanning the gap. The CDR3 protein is CASSTTNGGAMETQYF. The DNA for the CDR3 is TGTGCCAGCAGCACTACCAATGGGGGGGCCATGGAGACCCAGTACTTC.

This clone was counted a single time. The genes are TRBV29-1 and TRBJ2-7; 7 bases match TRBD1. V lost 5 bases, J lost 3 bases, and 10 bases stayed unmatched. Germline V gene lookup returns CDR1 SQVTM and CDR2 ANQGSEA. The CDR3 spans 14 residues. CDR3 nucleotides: TGCAGCGTTCTCGGGACAGACTCCAACTACGAGCAGTACTTC. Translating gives CSVLGTDSNYEQYF.